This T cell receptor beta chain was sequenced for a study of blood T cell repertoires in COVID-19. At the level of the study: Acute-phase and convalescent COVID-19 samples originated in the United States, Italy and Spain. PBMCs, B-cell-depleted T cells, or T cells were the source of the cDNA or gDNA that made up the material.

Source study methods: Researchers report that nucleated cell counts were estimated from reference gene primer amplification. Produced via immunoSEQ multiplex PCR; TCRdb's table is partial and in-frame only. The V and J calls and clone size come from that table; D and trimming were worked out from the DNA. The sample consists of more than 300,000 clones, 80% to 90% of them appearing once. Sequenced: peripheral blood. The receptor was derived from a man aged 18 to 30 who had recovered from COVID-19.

For the CDR3, the DNA is TGTGCCAGCAGTTACTCGTCAGGCTCCTACGAGCAGTACTTC. Residues: CASSYSSGSYEQYF. J is TRBJ2-7 and V is TRBV6-6, with D hard to call. V was shortened by 0 bases and J by 0 bases, with 6 bases between the two germline ends. CDR3 size: 14 residues. The V gene's germline CDR1 is MNHNY and CDR2 SVGAGI (reference sequence).